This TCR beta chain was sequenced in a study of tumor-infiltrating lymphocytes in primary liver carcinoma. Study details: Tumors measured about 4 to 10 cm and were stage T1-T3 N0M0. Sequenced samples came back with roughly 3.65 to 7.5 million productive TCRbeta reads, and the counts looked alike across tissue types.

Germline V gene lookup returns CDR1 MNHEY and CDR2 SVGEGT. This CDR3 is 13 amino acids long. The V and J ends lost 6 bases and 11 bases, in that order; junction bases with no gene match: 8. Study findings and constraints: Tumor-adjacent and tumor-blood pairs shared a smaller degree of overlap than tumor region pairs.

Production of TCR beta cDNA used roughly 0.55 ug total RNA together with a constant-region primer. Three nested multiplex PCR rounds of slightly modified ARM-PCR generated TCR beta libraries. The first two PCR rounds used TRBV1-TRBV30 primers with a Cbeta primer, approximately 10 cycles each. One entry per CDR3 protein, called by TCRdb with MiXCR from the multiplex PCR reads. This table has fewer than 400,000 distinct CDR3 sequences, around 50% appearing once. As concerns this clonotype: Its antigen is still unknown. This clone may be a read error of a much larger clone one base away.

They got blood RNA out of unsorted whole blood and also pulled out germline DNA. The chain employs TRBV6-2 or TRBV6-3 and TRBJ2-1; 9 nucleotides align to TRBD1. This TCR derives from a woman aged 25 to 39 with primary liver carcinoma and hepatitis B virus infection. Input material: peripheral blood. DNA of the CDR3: TGTGCCAGCAGGGACAGGGGAGATTCTAAGCAGTTCTTC. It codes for CASRDRGDSKQFF.